These T cell receptor beta chains were read from a single sample in a study of PD-L1 blockade in urothelial cancer. Clones were read by immunoSEQ multiplex PCR, and TCRdb kept only the in-frame ones, dropping some. The data show around 57,000 clones, with over 75% seen just once and 1.5% to 2% held by the top ten. The sample consisted of PBMCs, taken around atezolizumab (anti-PD-L1) treatment. These receptors were obtained from a man between 65 and 79 years old with urothelial cancer. CDR3s include the opening cysteine and the closing phenylalanine or tryptophan.

V gene: TRBV27
CDR3 protein: CASSAKGQYTDSYEQYF

V gene: TRBV6-5
CDR3 protein: CASKRGSFESWGYTF

V gene: TRBV10-3
CDR3 protein: CAISPGTGGEQYF

V gene: TRBV5-4
CDR3 protein: CASSSDRRIMGEQYF

V gene: TRBV9
CDR3 protein: CASSVQPGLAGIYEQYF

V gene: TRBV6-5
CDR3 protein: CASSYSTSGYNEQFF

V gene: TRBV7-6
CDR3 protein: CASSADVGDYGYTF

V gene: TRBV28
CDR3 protein: CASSSTGGTTNEKLFF

V gene: TRBV28
CDR3 protein: CASSFVEAGGYNEQFF

V gene: TRBV20-1
CDR3 protein: CSASGIWGYTF

V gene: TRBV5-1
CDR3 protein: CASSSPTGLVNTEAFF

V gene: TRBV15
CDR3 protein: CATSRGWASPNYGYTF

V gene: TRBV28
CDR3 protein: CASSSHGGGNQPQHF

V gene: TRBV7-2
CDR3 protein: CASSLAQGGGTEAFF

V gene: TRBV27
CDR3 protein: CASSLSKDSRTPETQYF

V gene: TRBV5-4
CDR3 protein: CASSKGGPSSPGGYTF

V gene: TRBV19
CDR3 protein: CASSSRGLQGVKTQYF

V gene: TRBV2
CDR3 protein: CASTFPGVHEQYF

V gene: TRBV7-3
CDR3 protein: CASSLSSNRDYKFTDTQYF

V gene: TRBV19
CDR3 protein: CASSMTGLETQYF

V gene: TRBV5-4
CDR3 protein: CASSPGSGVTDTQYF

V gene: TRBV30
CDR3 protein: CAWARTGAYGYTF

V gene: TRBV28
CDR3 protein: CASSPRAEQFF

V gene: TRBV6-1
CDR3 protein: CASSQRQTYEQYF

V gene: TRBV5-4
CDR3 protein: CASTRGGRNTDTQYF

V gene: TRBV5-5
CDR3 protein: CASSLGLAGGAYEQYF

V gene: TRBV7-6
CDR3 protein: CASSLAAPGTVTNYGYTF

V gene: TRBV4-1
CDR3 protein: CASSQDQRESPGELFF

V gene: TRBV9
CDR3 protein: CASSVALSESYEQYF

V gene: TRBV6-1
CDR3 protein: CASSEGYSYEQYF

V gene: TRBV7-9
CDR3 protein: CASSLGGVKLNEQFF

V gene: TRBV18
CDR3 protein: CASSPGSYEQYF

V gene: TRBV9
CDR3 protein: CASSVGLAAYNEQFF

V gene: TRBV5-4
CDR3 protein: CASSLSTGSSYEQYF

V gene: TRBV29-1
CDR3 protein: CSVEEGGDGYTF

V gene: TRBV5-1
CDR3 protein: CASSSDSESYEQYF

V gene: TRBV5-6
CDR3 protein: CASSFKQGFNTEAFF